These 19 T cell receptor beta chains originate from one sample sequenced in a study of OX40 agonist ivuxolimab in advanced cancers. Library generation was performed with the immunoSEQ multiplex PCR assay. The table was pulled from immuneACCESS by TCRdb, which kept in-frame rearrangements only. Such tables lose some clones; where checked, under half of the loss comes from unresolved V genes, and the rest has no known cause. The sample table holds 75,000 to 95,000 clones, of which 85% to 90% were seen once. In total, the top ten clones hold 2.5% to 3.5% of the sample. The specimen was CD4+ or CD8+ T cells sorted from blood, collected in a trial of the OX40 agonist ivuxolimab. The receptors shown here come from an adult with an advanced solid tumor such as melanoma, head and neck, liver or kidney cancer.

The V and J genes are TRBV7-6 and TRBJ1-1; 7 nucleotides agree with TRBD1. Germline V lookup: CDR1 SGHVS, CDR2 FNYEAQ. The CDR3 is 17 residues long. After removal of 1 base from V and 4 bases from J, the junction contained 12 bases not matched to a gene. CDR3 in DNA: TGTGCCAGCAGCTTAGGACAGGGTGAATGGAAGGGCACTGAAGCTTTCTTT. Amino acids: CASSLGQGEWKGTEAFF.

This clone was counted once. This chain connects TRBV6-5 to TRBJ2-7; the D call may be TRBD1 or TRBD2 (5 bases each). Trimming removed 8 bases from V and 2 bases from J, with 13 bases in between. The CDR3 totals 13 residues. Germline CDR1 MNHEY, CDR2 SVGAGI. For the CDR3, the DNA is TGTGCCAGCGAGGGACGGCGGCCCTACGAGCAGTACTTC. Its protein is CASEGRRPYEQYF.

The sample holds a few counts of this clone. CDR3 amino acids: CASSVSSGANVLTF. In DNA form, the CDR3 reads TGTGCCAGCAGCGTGAGCTCTGGGGCCAACGTCCTGACTTTC. J is TRBJ2-6 and V is TRBV2; D gene ambiguous. CDR1 and CDR2 from the germline V gene are SNHLY and FYNNEI. Between the trimmed V and J ends, which lost 6 bases and 0 bases, there was a span of 6 bases. The CDR3 is 14 amino acids.

J is TRBJ2-1 and V is TRBV16, with D hard to call. There are 15 residues in the CDR3. The germline gives CDR1 KGHSY, CDR2 FQNENV. V dropped 1 base and J dropped 3 bases, with 10 bases sitting between them. This CDR3 is CASSQWERLYNEQFF. The CDR3, as DNA: TGTGCCAGCAGCCAATGGGAAAGGCTCTACAATGAGCAGTTCTTC.

The V gene is TRBV14, the J gene TRBJ1-1; D not certain. Per germline, CDR1 SGHDN and CDR2 FVKESK. V was shortened by 0 bases and J by 3 bases, with 8 bases between the two germline ends. The CDR3 runs 14 residues. This CDR3 reads CASSQDVWYTEAFF. CDR3 coding DNA: TGTGCCAGCAGCCAAGACGTCTGGTACACTGAAGCTTTCTTT.

This clone was detected only once. The chain is built from TRBV7-9 and TRBJ2-7; 8 nucleotides match TRBD2. Germline values: CDR1 SEHNR, CDR2 FQNEAQ (reference sequence). J was trimmed by 5 bases and V by 1 base; bases with no gene match: 10. The CDR3 has 16 residues. Here the CDR3 DNA reads TGTGCCAGCAGCTTAGGATCGGGGGGGGCAATCCACGAGCAGTACTTC. Protein product: CASSLGSGGAIHEQYF.

The V and J genes are TRBV7-9 and TRBJ1-3; D unresolved. Germline-derived CDR1 and CDR2 are SEHNR and FQNEAQ (reference sequence). CDR3 length equals 14 residues. The V end lost 5 bases, the J end lost 1 base, and 9 bases lay between the germline ends. In nucleotides, the CDR3 is TGTGCCAGCAGCCTCTCCGGGTCTGGAAACACCATATATTTT. Translation: CASSLSGSGNTIYF.

This rearrangement joins TRBV29-1 to TRBJ1-3; D remains ambiguous. There are 12 residues in the CDR3. V lost 7 bases and J 2 bases, leaving 9 bases between the germline ends. In germline, CDR1 is SQVTM, CDR2 ANQGSEA. CDR3 residues: CSAVTAGNTIYF. The CDR3 coding sequence is TGCAGCGCGGTTACGGCTGGAAACACCATATATTTT.

This clone appeared a single time. This chain uses TRBV11-3 with TRBJ1-2; D gene unclear. The CDR3 extends over 12 amino acids. Trimming took 5 bases from V and 7 from J, leaving 11 bases between them. The germline V gene has CDR1 SGHNT and CDR2 YENEEA. This chain's CDR3 is CASSPDGSGYTF. The CDR3 DNA reads TGTGCCAGCAGCCCGGACGGATCTGGCTACACCTTC.

The chain couples TRBV10-3 to TRBJ1-3; D remains ambiguous. Trimming shortened V by 2 bases and J by 5 bases, and 4 bases separated the two germline ends. This CDR3 has 12 amino acids. CDR1 is ENHRY and CDR2 is SYGVKD in the germline V gene. In DNA form, the CDR3 reads TGTGCCATCAGTGAGGGACGAAACACCATATATTTT. This sequence encodes CAISEGRNTIYF.

The V and J genes are TRBV6-1 and TRBJ1-3, with D perhaps TRBD1 (6 bases). The V end lost 6 bases, the J end lost 4 bases, and 16 bases lay between the germline ends. CDR1 MNHNS and CDR2 SASEGT come from the germline V gene. This CDR3 is built from 15 residues. The CDR3, as DNA: TGTGCCAGCAGCATAGACAGGTCGGGAGGAAACACCATATATTTT. Translated, it gives CASSIDRSGGNTIYF.

The rearrangement joins TRBV4-2 to TRBJ1-4; D is undetermined. The germline gives CDR1 LGHNA, CDR2 YNFKEQ. The ends were cut back, 3 bases at V and 3 bases at J, with 14 bases in the middle. The CDR3 has 16 amino acids. The CDR3 nucleotides read TGTGCCAGCAGCCAGGAGGGTATGCTTGCTAATGAAAAACTGTTTTTT. Amino acids: CASSQEGMLANEKLFF.

V and J are TRBV11-3 and TRBJ2-5, with D unclear. Germline CDR1 and CDR2: SGHNT and YENEEA. V was cut by 4 bases and J by 7 bases, with 13 bases left in between. CDR3 length: 13 residues. This CDR3 is CASSSRDTGTQYF. CDR3 nucleotide sequence: TGTGCCAGCAGCTCCAGAGATACGGGGACCCAGTACTTC. The full variable domain, completed using reference TRBV11-3 and TRBJ2-5, is EAGVVQSPRYKIIEKKQPVAFWCNPISGHNTLYWYLQNLGQGPELLIRYENEEAVDDSQLPKDRFSAERLKGVDSTLKIQPAELGDSAVYLCASSSRDTGTQYFGPGTRLLVL.

The V call is TRBV7-2, the J call TRBJ1-3; TRBD1 might be the D (5 bases). V lost 5 bases and J 4 bases, leaving 12 bases between the germline ends. CDR1 and CDR2 (germline): SGHTA, FQGNSA. This CDR3 comprises 14 residues. This chain's CDR3 is CASSHGGGGNTIYF. As DNA, the CDR3 is TGTGCCAGCAGCCACGGGGGTGGAGGAAACACCATATATTTT.

The rearrangement uses TRBV5-4 and TRBJ2-1; D call uncertain. V was cut by 1 base and J by 5 bases, with 7 bases left in between. Germline CDR1 SGHNT, CDR2 YYREEE (reference sequence). There are 13 residues in the CDR3. This CDR3 reads CASSLSLDNEQFF. The CDR3 region has the DNA TGTGCCAGCAGCTTGTCCCTCGACAATGAGCAGTTCTTC.

A few counts support this clone. This chain links TRBV13 with TRBJ2-7; 10 nucleotides align to TRBD1. The V segment lost 5 bases and the J segment 4 bases; nucleotides outside the gene matches: 8. This CDR3 contains 15 residues. Germline V CDR1 and CDR2: PRHDT, FYEKMQ (reference sequence). This chain's CDR3 is CASSDRRDRGYEQYF. The CDR3 nucleotides are TGTGCCAGCAGCGATCGCCGGGACAGGGGTTACGAGCAGTACTTC.

V and J are TRBV4-3 and TRBJ2-7, with 13 nucleotides matching TRBD2. The ends lost 1 base at V and 2 bases at J; junction bases unmatched: 2. The CDR3 length is 16 residues. Germline lookup yields CDR1 LGHNA and CDR2 YSLEER. The CDR3 nucleotides read TGCGCCAGCAGCCAAGCTGGGACTAGCGGGGCCTACGAGCAGTACTTC. Translation gives CASSQAGTSGAYEQYF.

The V call is TRBV6-5, the J call TRBJ1-1; D is ambiguous. CDR1 is MNHEY, CDR2 SVGAGI, per germline. Between the trimmed V and J ends, which lost 5 bases and 11 bases, there was a span of 15 bases. The CDR3 extends over 12 amino acids. CDR3 protein: CASSEGGVGAFF. CDR3 nucleotides: TGTGCCAGCAGTGAAGGAGGCGTAGGGGCTTTCTTT.

The V and J genes are TRBV2 and TRBJ1-1, with unresolved D. CDR1 is SNHLY, CDR2 FYNNEI, per germline. The CDR3 length is 13 residues. V lost 8 bases and J lost 1, with 11 bases in between. CDR3 protein: CASFERGNTEAFF. The CDR3 region has the DNA TGTGCCAGCTTCGAGCGGGGGAACACTGAAGCTTTCTTT. Combining the CDR3 with reference TRBV2 and TRBJ1-1 gives the whole variable domain EPEVTQTPSHQVTQMGQEVILRCVPISNHLYFYWYRQILGQKVEFLVSFYNNEISEKSEIFDDQFSVERPDGSNFTLKIRSTKLEDSAMYFCASFERGNTEAFFGQGTRLTVV.